This note documents a single T cell receptor beta chain sequence. Its cognate antigen is unknown. This record belongs to a study of brain metastases from non-small cell lung cancer. The study's findings and limits: Brain metastases had lower T-cell infiltration than primary tumors.

V shed 5 bases and J 3 bases; nucleotides not matched to a gene: 9. Germline V lookup: CDR1 SGHRS, CDR2 YFSETQ. The CDR3 is made up of 15 amino acids. Only in-frame clones appear in the TCRdb table, and some are missing; sequencing was by immunoSEQ multiplex PCR. The table lists roughly 3,200 clones, about 81% of them singletons, with 9.9% in the top ten. Source material: tissue from a brain metastasis. This sequence joins TRBV5-1 and TRBJ1-1, with 8 bases matching TRBD1. The receptor was isolated from a donor aged 40 or older with non-small cell lung cancer. In nucleotides, the CDR3 is TGCGCCAGCAGGTCCCGGACAGGGTGGGACACTGAAGCTTTCTTT. Translated: CASRSRTGWDTEAFF.